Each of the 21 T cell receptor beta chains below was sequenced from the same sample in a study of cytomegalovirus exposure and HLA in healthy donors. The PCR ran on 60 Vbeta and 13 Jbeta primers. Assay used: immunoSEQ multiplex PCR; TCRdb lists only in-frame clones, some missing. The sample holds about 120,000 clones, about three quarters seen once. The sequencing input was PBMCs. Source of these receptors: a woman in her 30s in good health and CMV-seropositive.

The CDR3: CASSLRQVWEAFF. CDR3 nucleotide sequence: TGTGCCAGCAGCTTAAGACAGGTCTGGGAAGCTTTCTTT. The chain recombines TRBV13 with TRBJ1-1; D is perhaps TRBD1 (6 bases). The V gene's germline CDR1 is PRHDT and CDR2 FYEKMQ (reference sequence). The CDR3 contains 13 residues. Trimming shortened V by 2 bases and J by 8 bases, and 12 bases separated the two germline ends.

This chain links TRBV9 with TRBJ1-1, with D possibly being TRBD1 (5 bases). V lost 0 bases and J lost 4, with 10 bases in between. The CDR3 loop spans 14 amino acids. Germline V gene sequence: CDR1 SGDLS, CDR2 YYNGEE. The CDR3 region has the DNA TGTGCCAGCAGCGTAGACCGGGGGAGCACTGAAGCTTTCTTT. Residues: CASSVDRGSTEAFF.

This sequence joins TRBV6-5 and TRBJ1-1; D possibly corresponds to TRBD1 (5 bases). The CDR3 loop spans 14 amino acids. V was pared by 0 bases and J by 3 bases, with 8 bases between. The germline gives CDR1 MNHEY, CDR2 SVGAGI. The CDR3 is CASSYSKGYTEAFF. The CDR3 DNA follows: TGTGCCAGCAGTTACTCGAAGGGGTACACTGAAGCTTTCTTT.

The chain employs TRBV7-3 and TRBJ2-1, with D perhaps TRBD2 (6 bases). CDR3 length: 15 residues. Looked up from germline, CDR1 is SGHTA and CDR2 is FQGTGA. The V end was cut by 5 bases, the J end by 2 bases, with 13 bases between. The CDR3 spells CASSVESGAYNEQFF. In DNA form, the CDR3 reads TGTGCCAGCAGCGTCGAGTCGGGGGCCTACAATGAGCAGTTCTTC.

The CDR3 DNA reads TGTGCCAGCAGTTATGAGGGTCCCTATTACAATGAGCAGTTCTTC. Translated, it gives CASSYEGPYYNEQFF. J is TRBJ2-1 and V is TRBV6-5; the D gene is possibly TRBD2 (5 bases). Germline V lookup: CDR1 MNHEY, CDR2 SVGAGI. The CDR3 length is 15 residues. V gave up 3 bases and J gave up 4 bases, with 13 bases separating them.

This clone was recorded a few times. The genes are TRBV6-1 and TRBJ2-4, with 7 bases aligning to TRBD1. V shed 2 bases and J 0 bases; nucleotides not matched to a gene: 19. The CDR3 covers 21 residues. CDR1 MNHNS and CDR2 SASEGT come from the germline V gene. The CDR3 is CASSERARGARDSVAKNIQYF. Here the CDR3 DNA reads TGTGCCAGCAGTGAAAGGGCTCGTGGGGCTCGGGACAGCGTAGCCAAAAACATTCAGTACTTC.

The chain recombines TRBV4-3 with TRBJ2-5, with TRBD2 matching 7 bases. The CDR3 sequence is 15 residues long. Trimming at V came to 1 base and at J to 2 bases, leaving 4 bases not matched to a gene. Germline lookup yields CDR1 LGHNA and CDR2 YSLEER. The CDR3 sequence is CASSQGLARQETQYF. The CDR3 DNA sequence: TGCGCCAGCAGCCAAGGACTAGCACGACAAGAGACCCAGTACTTC.

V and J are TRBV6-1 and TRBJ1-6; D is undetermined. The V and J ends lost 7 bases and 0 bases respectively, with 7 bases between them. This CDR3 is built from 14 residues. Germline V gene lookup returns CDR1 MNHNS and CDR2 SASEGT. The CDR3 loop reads CASTLSSYNSPLHF. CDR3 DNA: TGTGCCAGCACCCTGAGCTCCTATAATTCACCCCTCCACTTT.

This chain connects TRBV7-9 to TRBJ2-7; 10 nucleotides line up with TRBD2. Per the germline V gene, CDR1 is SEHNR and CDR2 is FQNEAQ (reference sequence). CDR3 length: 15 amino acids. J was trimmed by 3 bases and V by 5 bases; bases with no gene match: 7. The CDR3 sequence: CASSAGGLAIYEQYF. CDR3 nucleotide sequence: TGTGCCAGCAGCGCGGGGGGACTAGCGATCTACGAGCAGTACTTC.

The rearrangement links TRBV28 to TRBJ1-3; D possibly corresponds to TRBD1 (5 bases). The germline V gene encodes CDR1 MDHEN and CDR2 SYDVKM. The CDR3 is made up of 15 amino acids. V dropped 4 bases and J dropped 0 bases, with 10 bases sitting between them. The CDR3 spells CASSSQGNSGNTIYF. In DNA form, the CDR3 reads TGTGCCAGCAGTTCCCAGGGTAACTCTGGAAACACCATATATTTT.

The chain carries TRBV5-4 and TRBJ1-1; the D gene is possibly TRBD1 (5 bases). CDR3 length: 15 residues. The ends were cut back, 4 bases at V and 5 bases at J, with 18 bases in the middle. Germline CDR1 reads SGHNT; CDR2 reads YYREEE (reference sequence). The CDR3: CASSPRAGKRTEAFF. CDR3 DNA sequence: TGTGCCAGCAGCCCTCGTGCAGGGAAGAGGACTGAAGCTTTCTTT.

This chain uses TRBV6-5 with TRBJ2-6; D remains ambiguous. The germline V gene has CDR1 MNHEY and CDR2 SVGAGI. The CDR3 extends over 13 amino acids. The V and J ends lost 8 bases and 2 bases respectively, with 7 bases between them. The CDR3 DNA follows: TGTGCCAGCGGCCCTGCTGGGGCCAACGTCCTGACTTTC. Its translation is CASGPAGANVLTF.

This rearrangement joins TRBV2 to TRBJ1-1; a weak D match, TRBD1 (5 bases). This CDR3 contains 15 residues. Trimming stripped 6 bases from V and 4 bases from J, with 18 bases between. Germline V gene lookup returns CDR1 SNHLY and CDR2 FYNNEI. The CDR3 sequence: CASSGLGRDGTEAFF. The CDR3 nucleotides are TGTGCCAGCAGCGGTCTAGGCAGGGATGGCACTGAAGCTTTCTTT.

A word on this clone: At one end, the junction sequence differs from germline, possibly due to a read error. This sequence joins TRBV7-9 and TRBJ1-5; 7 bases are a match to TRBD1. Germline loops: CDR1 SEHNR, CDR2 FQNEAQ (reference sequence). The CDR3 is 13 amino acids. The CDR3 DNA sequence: TGTTCCAGCAGCCTAACAGGGGAACAGCCCCAGCATTTT. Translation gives CSSSLTGEQPQHF.

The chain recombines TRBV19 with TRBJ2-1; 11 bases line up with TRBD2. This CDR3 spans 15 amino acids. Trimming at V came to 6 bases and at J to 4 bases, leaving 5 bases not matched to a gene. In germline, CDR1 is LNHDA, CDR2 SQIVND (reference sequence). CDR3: CASRLGTSGYNEQFF. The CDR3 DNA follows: TGTGCCAGTAGACTCGGGACTAGCGGTTACAATGAGCAGTTCTTC.

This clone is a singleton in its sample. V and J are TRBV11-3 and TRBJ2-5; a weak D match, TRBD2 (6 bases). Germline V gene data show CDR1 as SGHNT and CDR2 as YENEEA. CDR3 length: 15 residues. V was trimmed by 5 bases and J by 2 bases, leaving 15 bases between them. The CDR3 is CASSLGLDLQETQYF. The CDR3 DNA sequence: TGTGCCAGCAGCCTGGGACTTGACCTACAAGAGACCCAGTACTTC.

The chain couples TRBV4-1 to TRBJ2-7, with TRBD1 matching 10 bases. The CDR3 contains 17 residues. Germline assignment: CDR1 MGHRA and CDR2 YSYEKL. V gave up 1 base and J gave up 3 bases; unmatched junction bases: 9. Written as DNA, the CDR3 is TGCGCCAGCAGCCAAGGGAGGACAGGGGGTTACCGCTACGAGCAGTACTTC. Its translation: CASSQGRTGGYRYEQYF.

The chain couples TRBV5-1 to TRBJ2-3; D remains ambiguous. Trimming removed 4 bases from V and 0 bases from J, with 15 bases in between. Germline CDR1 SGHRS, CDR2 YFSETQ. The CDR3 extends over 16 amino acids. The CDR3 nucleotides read TGCGCCAGCAGCCCGTTGCTGGCGGCTAGCACAGATACGCAGTATTTT. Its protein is CASSPLLAASTDTQYF.

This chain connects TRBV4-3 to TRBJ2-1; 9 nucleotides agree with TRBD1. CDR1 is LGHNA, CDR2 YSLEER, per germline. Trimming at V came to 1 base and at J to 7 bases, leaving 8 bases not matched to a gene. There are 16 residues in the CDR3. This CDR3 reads CASSQAPPGTGNEQFF. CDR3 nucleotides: TGCGCCAGCAGCCAAGCTCCTCCCGGGACAGGGAATGAGCAGTTCTTC.

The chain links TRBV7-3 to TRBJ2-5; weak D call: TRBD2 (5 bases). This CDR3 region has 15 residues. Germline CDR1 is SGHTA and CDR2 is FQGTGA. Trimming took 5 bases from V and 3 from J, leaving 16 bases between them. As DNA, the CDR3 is TGTGCCAGCAGCCCACTCCCGGGAACAAAAGAGACCCAGTACTTC. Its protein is CASSPLPGTKETQYF.

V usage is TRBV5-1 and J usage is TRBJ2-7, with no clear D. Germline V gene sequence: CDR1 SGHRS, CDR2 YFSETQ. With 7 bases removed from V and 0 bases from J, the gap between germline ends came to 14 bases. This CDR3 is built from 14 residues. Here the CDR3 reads CASYEVPSSYEQYF. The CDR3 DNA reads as TGCGCCAGCTACGAAGTCCCCAGCTCCTACGAGCAGTACTTC.